Shown below are 25 T cell receptor beta chains from a single sample sequenced in a study of T cells in localized non-small cell lung cancer (dated by TCRdb to between 2020 and 2021). Receptor amplification or capture employed the immunoSEQ multiplex PCR assay. The table was pulled from immuneACCESS by TCRdb, which kept in-frame rearrangements only. Such tables lose some clones; where checked, under half of the loss comes from unresolved V genes, and the rest has no known cause. This sample lists over 45,000 clones; around 86% were detected once. The top ten clones comprise about 16% of the sample. Source: PBMCs, taken before any cancer treatment. These receptors were collected from a female donor with stage II lung adenocarcinoma.

This chain joins TRBV5-1 and TRBJ2-7, with D maybe TRBD1 (6 bases). Germline V lookup: CDR1 SGHRS, CDR2 YFSETQ. This CDR3 has 13 amino acids. V shed 1 base and J shed 5 bases, with 10 bases lying between them. The CDR3 loop is CASSLNRADEQYF. CDR3 DNA: TGCGCCAGCAGCTTGAACAGGGCGGACGAGCAGTACTTC.

The chain employs TRBV27 and TRBJ1-1; possibly TRBD1 for D (6 bases). Trimming took 1 base from V and 4 from J, leaving 13 bases between them. Looked up from germline, CDR1 is MNHEY and CDR2 is SMNVEV (reference sequence). This CDR3 is 15 amino acids long. CDR3 nucleotide sequence: TGTGCCAGCAGTTTATTTGGTTCGGGGGCCACTGAAGCTTTCTTT. Protein: CASSLFGSGATEAFF.

The chain joins TRBV11-2 to TRBJ1-3; possible D gene TRBD1, 6 bases. Trimming left V 0 bases short and J 5 bases short, with 11 bases between. This CDR3 is built from 15 residues. Germline lookup yields CDR1 SGHAT and CDR2 FQNNGV. The CDR3 DNA follows: TGTGCCAGCAGCTTAGATCTGGGACAACGAAACACCATATATTTT. Protein product: CASSLDLGQRNTIYF.

The V gene is TRBV30, the J gene TRBJ1-6; D possibly corresponds to TRBD1 (6 bases). This CDR3 is 13 amino acids long. Trimming left V 3 bases short and J 10 bases short, with 13 bases between. Germline V lookup: CDR1 GTSNPN, CDR2 SVGIG (reference sequence). CDR3 bases: TGTGCCTGGAGAGGGGACACTCAGTCACCCCTCCACTTT. Encoded protein: CAWRGDTQSPLHF.

The rearrangement joins TRBV6-4 to TRBJ2-7; D uncertain. Germline V CDR1 and CDR2: MRHNA, SNTAGT. Trimming removed 2 bases from V and 2 bases from J, with 1 base in between. The CDR3 has 11 residues. The DNA for the CDR3 is TGTGCCAGCAGTGACACCTACGAGCAGTACTTC. It yields the protein CASSDTYEQYF.

The V gene is TRBV6-5, the J gene TRBJ1-1; D not resolved. Per germline, CDR1 MNHEY and CDR2 SVGAGI. The CDR3 totals 12 residues. V lost 6 bases, J lost 2 bases, and 7 bases lay in between. CDR3 coding DNA: TGTGCCAGCAGATCGGTTAACACTGAAGCTTTCTTT. Protein product: CASRSVNTEAFF.

The chain uses TRBV19 and TRBJ1-3, with TRBD1 as a possible D gene (5 bases). Trimming took off 6 bases at V and 0 bases at J, with 18 bases between the two ends. This CDR3 contains 17 residues. CDR1 and CDR2 from the germline V gene are LNHDA and SQIVND (reference sequence). The CDR3 is CASSPLTDSVSGNTIYF. The CDR3 nucleotides are TGTGCCAGTAGCCCCCTCACCGACAGTGTCTCTGGAAACACCATATATTTT. The full variable domain, in which reference TRBV19 and TRBJ1-3 provide the parts outside the CDR3, is DGGITQSPKYLFRKEGQNVTLSCEQNLNHDAMYWYRQDPGQGLRLIYYSQIVNDFQKGDIAEGYSVSREKKESFPLTVTSAQKNPTAFYLCASSPLTDSVSGNTIYFGEGSWLTVV.

This sequence joins TRBV5-1 and TRBJ2-7, with TRBD1 identical over 9 bases. Germline lookup yields CDR1 SGHRS and CDR2 YFSETQ. The CDR3 length is 15 residues. V shed 4 bases, J shed 3 bases, and the junction held 8 bases outside the gene matches. CDR3 in amino acids: CASSLTGQGSYEQYF. CDR3 sequence (DNA): TGCGCCAGCAGCCTCACGGGACAGGGTAGCTACGAGCAGTACTTC. Full variable domain (outside the CDR3, taken from reference TRBV5-1 and TRBJ2-7): KAGVTQTPRYLIKTRGQQVTLSCSPISGHRSVSWYQQTPGQGLQFLFEYFSETQRNKGNFPGRFSGRQFSNSRSEMNVSTLELGDSALYLCASSLTGQGSYEQYFGPGTRLTVT.

The chain uses TRBV12-5 and TRBJ1-5; maybe TRBD1 (5 bases). V lost 1 base and J lost 5, with 18 bases in between. Germline V gives CDR1 LGHNT, CDR2 FRNRAP. This CDR3 has 17 amino acids. CDR3 in DNA: TGTGCTAGTGGTTTGGACTCGGGGGGGGTTAACCATCAGCCCCAGCATTTT. Translation: CASGLDSGGVNHQPQHF.

The rearrangement joins TRBV10-3 to TRBJ2-5, with 7 bases fitting TRBD1. The CDR3 is 13 residues long. The germline gives CDR1 ENHRY, CDR2 SYGVKD. The V segment lost 8 bases and the J segment 3 bases; nucleotides outside the gene matches: 6. CDR3 nucleotide sequence: TGTGCCATCGGGCCCCAGGGGGAAGAGACCCAGTACTTC. It is translated as CAIGPQGEETQYF.

The chain employs TRBV30 and TRBJ1-6; 9 bases match TRBD1. The CDR3 contains 14 residues. V lost 0 bases, J lost 8 bases, and 2 bases stayed unmatched. Per germline, CDR1 GTSNPN and CDR2 SVGIG (reference sequence). The CDR3 reads CAWSVDRGDSPLHF. The CDR3 DNA sequence: TGTGCCTGGAGTGTGGACAGGGGTGATTCACCCCTCCACTTT.

The chain links TRBV7-9 to TRBJ2-2; D not resolved. Trimming removed 2 bases at V and 4 bases at J, with 11 bases between. Per the germline V gene, CDR1 is SEHNR and CDR2 is FQNEAQ (reference sequence). The CDR3 loop spans 15 amino acids. CDR3 sequence reads: CASSLYSSPTGELFF. CDR3 bases: TGTGCCAGCAGCTTATATAGTAGCCCCACCGGGGAGCTGTTTTTT.

The V call is TRBV5-1, the J call TRBJ1-1, with a possible D match to TRBD1 (5 bases). The V end lost 0 bases, the J end lost 5 bases, and 8 bases lay between the germline ends. Germline V gene data show CDR1 as SGHRS and CDR2 as YFSETQ. CDR3 length: 13 residues. CDR3 nucleotide sequence: TGCGCCAGCAGCTTGGGGGGGTTGACTGAAGCTTTCTTT. Translated: CASSLGGLTEAFF.

The chain recombines TRBV19 with TRBJ1-5, with D possibly being TRBD1 (5 bases). V lost 3 bases, J lost 0 bases, and 12 bases lay in between. This CDR3 spans 16 amino acids. Germline V gene data show CDR1 as LNHDA and CDR2 as SQIVND (reference sequence). In DNA, the CDR3 is TGTGCCAGTAGTATCCAGGGCCGTTATAGCAATCAGCCCCAGCATTTT. This encodes CASSIQGRYSNQPQHF.

The chain is built from TRBV5-1 and TRBJ1-1; 7 positions match TRBD1. The CDR3 spans 15 residues. Germline CDR1 is SGHRS and CDR2 is YFSETQ. V dropped 0 bases and J dropped 2; count of bases not matched to a gene: 4. CDR3 loop: CASSLVGGGNTEAFF. DNA for the CDR3: TGCGCCAGCAGCTTGGTAGGAGGGGGCAACACTGAAGCTTTCTTT.

The chain combines TRBV29-1 with TRBJ1-2, with D perhaps TRBD1 (5 bases). The CDR3 totals 14 residues. V shed 4 bases and J shed 7 bases, with 19 bases lying between them. Germline assignment: CDR1 SQVTM and CDR2 ANQGSEA. The DNA of the CDR3 is TGCAGCGTTGCCGGAAGGGACGGAAAGGTTGGCTACACCTTC. Its protein product is CSVAGRDGKVGYTF.

This clone was found once. The chain couples TRBV6-1 to TRBJ1-5; TRBD1 matches at 8 bases. CDR1 MNHNS and CDR2 SASEGT come from the germline V gene. This CDR3 region has 16 residues. Trimming cost V 4 bases and J 4 bases; bases outside gene matches: 9. In nucleotides, the CDR3 is TGTGCCAGCAGTGGGTTACAGGGGGTCGGGAATCAGCCCCAGCATTTT. Residues: CASSGLQGVGNQPQHF.

The chain combines TRBV7-9 with TRBJ2-3; D is perhaps TRBD1 or TRBD2 (5 bases each). The V gene lost 5 bases and the J gene lost 13 bases, with 16 bases spanning the gap. This CDR3 has 12 residues. Germline V lookup: CDR1 SEHNR, CDR2 FQNEAQ (reference sequence). For the CDR3, the DNA is TGTGCCAGCAGCCACTCGGGGCGTCGTGAGTATTTT. Amino acids: CASSHSGRREYF.

This clone has more than one count but fewer than ten. The rearrangement uses TRBV28 and TRBJ2-7; 9 bases align to TRBD1. The CDR3 contains 17 residues. Germline assignment: CDR1 MDHEN and CDR2 SYDVKM. With V trimmed by 8 bases and J by 0 bases, 14 bases remained unmatched. The CDR3 spells CASEGQGTPKSSYEQYF. The CDR3 DNA sequence: TGTGCCAGCGAAGGACAGGGGACACCAAAAAGCTCCTACGAGCAGTACTTC.

This sequence joins TRBV30 and TRBJ2-2; D is uncertain. Germline V gene lookup returns CDR1 GTSNPN and CDR2 SVGIG (reference sequence). CDR3 length: 13 amino acids. With 5 bases removed from V and 6 bases from J, the gap between germline ends came to 13 bases. Here the CDR3 reads CAWSRSSPGELFF. The CDR3 DNA reads TGTGCCTGGTCCCGGAGTAGTCCCGGGGAGCTGTTTTTT.

As concerns this clone: The identical CDR3 is also encoded by other nucleotide sequences in the sample. V usage is TRBV5-1 and J usage is TRBJ1-5; the D is unclear. The V gene lost 1 base and the J gene lost 8 bases, with 10 bases spanning the gap. The germline V gene has CDR1 SGHRS and CDR2 YFSETQ. The CDR3 loop spans 13 amino acids. This CDR3 is CASSLRGREPQHF. DNA of the CDR3: TGCGCCAGCAGCTTGCGGGGTCGTGAGCCCCAGCATTTT.

The chain joins TRBV30 to TRBJ2-7; D is ambiguous. Looked up from germline, CDR1 is GTSNPN and CDR2 is SVGIG (reference sequence). V lost 5 bases and J 0 bases, leaving 8 bases between the germline ends. The CDR3 contains 12 residues. CDR3 DNA: TGTGCCTGGGGTAGTAACTCCTACGAGCAGTACTTC. This translates into CAWGSNSYEQYF.

The CDR3 DNA reads TGTGCCAGCAGCAGCCGGGAGGGGACCCAAGAGACCCAGTACTTC. Translating gives CASSSREGTQETQYF. This rearrangement joins TRBV7-9 to TRBJ2-5, with 8 bases matching TRBD2. The junction had 6 bases not matched to a gene; V was cut back by 5 bases and J by 1 base. This CDR3 contains 15 residues. Germline V gives CDR1 SEHNR, CDR2 FQNEAQ (reference sequence).

The chain has TRBV28 and TRBJ1-2, with D maybe TRBD1 (6 bases). The germline gives CDR1 MDHEN, CDR2 SYDVKM. Trimming took off 4 bases at V and 2 bases at J, with 11 bases between the two ends. The CDR3 spans 14 residues. The CDR3 loop is CASSSRTVNYGYTF. The CDR3 DNA sequence: TGTGCCAGCAGTTCGAGGACAGTGAACTATGGCTACACCTTC.

The chain couples TRBV11-2 to TRBJ1-1; D not resolved. The germline CDR1 and CDR2 sequences are SGHAT and FQNNGV. The CDR3 extends over 12 amino acids. Trimming pared 3 bases from V and 8 bases from J, leaving 10 bases between. CDR3 bases: TGTGCCAGCAGCTTGTCGCGACACGAAGCTTTCTTT. Protein: CASSLSRHEAFF. Using reference TRBV11-2 and TRBJ1-1 for the parts outside the CDR3, the full variable domain is EAGVAQSPRYKIIEKRQSVAFWCNPISGHATLYWYQQILGQGPKLLIQFQNNGVVDDSQLPKDRFSAERLKGVDSTLKIQPAKLEDSAVYLCASSLSRHEAFFGQGTRLTVV.